This T cell receptor (beta chain) came from a study of T-cell reconstitution after alpha-beta-depleted transplantation in children. Between the trimmed V and J ends, which lost 2 bases and 7 bases, there was a span of 9 bases. The CDR3 is 14 amino acids. It was with unique molecular identifiers that the TCRbeta library was prepared. TCRdb called the PCR reads again in MiXCR, with one record for every CDR3 protein. The sample records just under 550,000 distinct CDR3 sequences, around 16% being singletons. The chain employs TRBV12-3 or TRBV12-4 and TRBJ1-6; no clear D. The receptor was derived from a human donor who donated a stem cell graft to a child with acute lymphoblastic leukemia. The specimen was PBMCs from the stem cell graft donor, collected from the stem cell graft. The CDR3: CASSLLGGNSPLHF. The CDR3 nucleotides are TGTGCCAGCAGTTTATTAGGAGGGAATTCACCCCTCCACTTT.